These 24 T cell receptor beta chains share one sample of origin, sequenced in a study of shared clonotypes between healthy human individuals. Naive CD8 cells were CD45RO-negative, positively selected for CCR7, excluding terminally differentiated effector memory CD45RA+ cells. Libraries were prepared by immunoSEQ multiplex PCR; TCRdb keeps only in-frame clonotypes and omits some of them. The profile shows more than 2 million clones, about 95% of them singletons. Sequenced: naive CD8+ T cells sorted from blood. These receptors all come from a man between 18 and 35 years old in good health.

V and J are TRBV5-1 and TRBJ2-1; 9 bases agree with TRBD1. The CDR3 is 15 residues long. CDR1 is SGHRS, CDR2 YFSETQ, per germline. The V segment lost 2 bases and the J segment 4 bases; nucleotides outside the gene matches: 4. DNA of the CDR3: TGCGCCAGCAGCTTACAGGGGGCTCGGTACAATGAGCAGTTCTTC. Translated, it gives CASSLQGARYNEQFF. Using reference TRBV5-1 and TRBJ2-1 for the parts outside the CDR3, the full variable domain is KAGVTQTPRYLIKTRGQQVTLSCSPISGHRSVSWYQQTPGQGLQFLFEYFSETQRNKGNFPGRFSGRQFSNSRSEMNVSTLELGDSALYLCASSLQGARYNEQFFGPGTRLTVL.

The rearrangement joins TRBV2 to TRBJ2-3, with D possibly TRBD2 on 6 matching bases. The V end lost 2 bases, the J end lost 8 bases, and 17 bases lay between the germline ends. Germline V gives CDR1 SNHLY, CDR2 FYNNEI. The CDR3 covers 15 residues. As DNA, the CDR3 is TGTGCCAGCAGTGAAACGGCGGGGCAGGAAGGTACGCAGTATTTT. Translating it yields CASSETAGQEGTQYF.

The chain carries TRBV6-6 and TRBJ1-1, with D perhaps TRBD1 (5 bases). The ends were cut back, 4 bases at V and 1 base at J, with 7 bases in the middle. This CDR3 comprises 13 residues. The germline CDR1 and CDR2 sequences are MNHNY and SVGAGI (reference sequence). CDR3 DNA sequence: TGTGCCAGCAGTTTCGACAGGAACACTGAAGCTTTCTTT. Protein product: CASSFDRNTEAFF.

J is TRBJ1-1 and V is TRBV5-1, with 9 bases fitting TRBD1. Germline V lookup: CDR1 SGHRS, CDR2 YFSETQ. The CDR3 contains 14 residues. V lost 4 bases and J lost 3; bases outside the gene matches: 4. The CDR3 region has the DNA TGCGCCAGCAGCCAGAGGGACAGGGACACTGAAGCTTTCTTT. Its translation: CASSQRDRDTEAFF.

The chain recombines TRBV4-1 with TRBJ2-2, with D uncertain. The V gene lost 1 base and the J gene lost 8 bases, with 11 bases spanning the gap. This CDR3 contains 14 residues. Germline V gene lookup returns CDR1 MGHRA and CDR2 YSYEKL. CDR3 in amino acids: CASSQVKGIGELFF. CDR3 nucleotides: TGCGCCAGCAGCCAAGTTAAAGGTATTGGGGAGCTGTTTTTT.

Regarding this clone: Other DNA sequences within the sample encode an identical CDR3. The chain has TRBV9 and TRBJ2-5, with D unclear. Germline V gene data show CDR1 as SGDLS and CDR2 as YYNGEE. The CDR3 sequence is 14 residues long. The germline V and J ends were trimmed by 0 bases and 5 bases, with 11 bases remaining between them. CDR3 sequence (DNA): TGTGCCAGCAGCGTAGGGTCCGGGCCGGAGACCCAGTACTTC. Translating it yields CASSVGSGPETQYF.

This chain uses TRBV6-1 with TRBJ2-7; D is undetermined. V lost 8 bases, J lost 2 bases, and 7 bases lay in between. Germline CDR1 and CDR2: MNHNS and SASEGT. This CDR3 spans 11 amino acids. The CDR3 sequence: CASHSPYEQYF. DNA of the CDR3: TGTGCCAGCCACAGCCCCTACGAGCAGTACTTC.

The rearrangement joins TRBV27 to TRBJ1-3, with 7 bases lining up with TRBD1. The CDR3 contains 17 residues. Losses at the gene ends were 0 bases for V and 4 bases for J; bases not matched to a gene: 9. Germline V gives CDR1 MNHEY, CDR2 SMNVEV (reference sequence). The CDR3 sequence: CASSLSPKTGVGNTIYF. The CDR3 nucleotides read TGTGCCAGCAGTTTATCGCCAAAAACAGGGGTCGGAAACACCATATATTTT.

The V and J genes are TRBV9 and TRBJ2-7; the D gene is possibly TRBD2 (5 bases). The CDR3 totals 15 residues. The germline CDR1 and CDR2 sequences are SGDLS and YYNGEE. V shed 3 bases and J shed 2 bases, with 15 bases lying between them. The DNA for the CDR3 is TGTGCCAGCAGCGCCACTAGTTCCCCTACCTACGAGCAGTACTTC. As protein: CASSATSSPTYEQYF.

V is TRBV11-2 and J is TRBJ1-5; D unclear. The CDR3 contains 14 residues. Trimming shortened V by 2 bases and J by 4 bases, and 9 bases separated the two germline ends. Germline CDR1 SGHAT, CDR2 FQNNGV. The CDR3 DNA reads as TGTGCCAGCAGCTTAAGAGCGGTTAATCAGCCCCAGCATTTT. Translated, it gives CASSLRAVNQPQHF.

The J gene is TRBJ1-1, the V gene TRBV10-2, with D unclear. Deletions cut 7 bases from V and 1 base from J, with 13 bases between. CDR3 size: 14 residues. Looked up from germline, CDR1 is WSHSY and CDR2 is SAAADI. The CDR3 DNA reads as TGCGCCAGCATGGAGAGACCGGGGAACACTGAAGCTTTCTTT. Residues: CASMERPGNTEAFF.

CDR3 DNA: TGTGCCAGTACCCCCTTTTTGGGTCTAAGGGCTGAAGCTTTCTTT. Its protein product is CASTPFLGLRAEAFF. The chain couples TRBV7-2 to TRBJ1-1; D is unresolved. Germline V gene sequence: CDR1 SGHTA, CDR2 FQGNSA. Trimming removed 9 bases at V and 6 bases at J, with 23 bases between. The CDR3 totals 15 residues. Looking up the rest from reference TRBV7-2 and TRBJ1-1 gives the full variable domain: GAGVSQSPSNKVTEKGKDVELRCDPISGHTALYWYRQSLGQGLEFLIYFQGNSAPDKSGLPSDRFSAERTGGSVSTLTIQRTQQEDSAVYLCASTPFLGLRAEAFFGQGTRLTVV.

The chain joins TRBV7-3 to TRBJ1-2, with 9 bases that match TRBD1. Germline assignment: CDR1 SGHTA and CDR2 FQGTGA. Trimming at V came to 1 base and at J to 6 bases, leaving 6 bases not matched to a gene. This CDR3 has 15 residues. The CDR3 DNA reads TGTGCCAGCAGCTTAAGGGGACAGGGTTATAATGGCTACACCTTC. Protein: CASSLRGQGYNGYTF.

The rearrangement joins TRBV4-1 to TRBJ2-7, with D tentatively TRBD1 (6 bases). V dropped 2 bases and J dropped 4 bases, with 12 bases sitting between them. CDR1 is MGHRA, CDR2 YSYEKL, per germline. This CDR3 has 14 residues. CDR3 bases: TGCGCCAGCAGCCAACTATCCGGACAGTACGAGCAGTACTTC. Amino acids: CASSQLSGQYEQYF.

The chain couples TRBV4-2 to TRBJ2-2, with unresolved D. The CDR3 loop spans 14 amino acids. Germline V lookup: CDR1 LGHNA, CDR2 YNFKEQ. V was trimmed by 0 bases and J by 8 bases, leaving 10 bases between them. CDR3 sequence: CASSQDFFSGELFF. The CDR3 nucleotides read TGTGCCAGCAGCCAAGATTTCTTTTCGGGGGAGCTGTTTTTT.

The chain combines TRBV5-4 with TRBJ1-4, with no clear D. Germline lookup yields CDR1 SGHNT and CDR2 YYREEE (reference sequence). This CDR3 contains 14 residues. Trimming took 1 base from V and 8 from J, leaving 12 bases between them. CDR3 nucleotides: TGTGCCAGCAGCTTGATCGGGGATGGAGAAAAACTGTTTTTT. Protein: CASSLIGDGEKLFF.

The gene calls are TRBV12-5 and TRBJ2-6; D assignment may be TRBD1 or TRBD2 (5 bases each). The CDR3 has 15 residues. Trimming removed 4 bases from V and 2 bases from J, with 9 bases in between. In germline, CDR1 is LGHNT, CDR2 FRNRAP. CDR3 protein: CASGSMGAGANVLTF. CDR3 in DNA: TGTGCTAGTGGTTCAATGGGGGCTGGGGCCAACGTCCTGACTTTC.

The J gene is TRBJ2-1, the V gene TRBV28; D gene unclear. V was shortened by 7 bases and J by 0 bases, with 16 bases between the two germline ends. The CDR3 loop spans 16 amino acids. Germline V gene sequence: CDR1 MDHEN, CDR2 SYDVKM. The CDR3 bases are TGTGCCAGCAACCTTTATGGGCAGAGCTCCTACAATGAGCAGTTCTTC. The encoded protein is CASNLYGQSSYNEQFF.

This chain uses TRBV9 with TRBJ2-7; tentatively, D is TRBD1 (5 bases). The ends were cut back, 4 bases at V and 0 bases at J, with 11 bases in the middle. The CDR3 is made up of 14 amino acids. In germline, CDR1 is SGDLS, CDR2 YYNGEE. CDR3 sequence: CASSLSGISYEQYF. CDR3 coding DNA: TGTGCCAGCAGCCTCTCAGGGATCTCCTACGAGCAGTACTTC. Full variable domain (outside the CDR3, taken from reference TRBV9 and TRBJ2-7): DSGVTQTPKHLITATGQRVTLRCSPRSGDLSVYWYQQSLDQGLQFLIQYYNGEERAKGNILERFSAQQFPDLHSELNLSSLELGDSALYFCASSLSGISYEQYFGPGTRLTVT.

V is TRBV19 and J is TRBJ2-3; TRBD1 agrees at 7 bases. CDR1 and CDR2 from the germline V gene are LNHDA and SQIVND (reference sequence). CDR3 length: 13 amino acids. Trimming cost V 7 bases and J 6 bases; bases outside gene matches: 7. The DNA of the CDR3 is TGTGCCAGTAAGGATGGACAGGACGATACGCAGTATTTT. This sequence encodes CASKDGQDDTQYF.

V usage is TRBV19 and J usage is TRBJ2-1; 9 bases match TRBD2. This CDR3 comprises 17 residues. The J segment lost 0 bases and the V segment lost 3 bases, leaving 6 bases of the junction unmatched. Germline CDR1 LNHDA, CDR2 SQIVND (reference sequence). This CDR3 reads CASSIPSSGTSYNEQFF. The CDR3 bases are TGTGCCAGTAGTATCCCCTCTAGCGGGACCTCCTACAATGAGCAGTTCTTC.

V is TRBV10-2 and J is TRBJ1-1; D might be TRBD1 (5 bases). This CDR3 region has 15 residues. Trimming took 0 bases from V and 3 from J, leaving 11 bases between them. Germline CDR1 and CDR2: WSHSY and SAAADI. CDR3: CASSESWGPHTEAFF. The CDR3 nucleotides read TGCGCCAGCAGTGAGTCGTGGGGACCCCACACTGAAGCTTTCTTT.

V and J are TRBV9 and TRBJ2-7; perhaps TRBD1 as D (5 bases). CDR3 length: 15 amino acids. The V gene lost 0 bases and the J gene lost 2 bases, with 12 bases spanning the gap. The germline gives CDR1 SGDLS, CDR2 YYNGEE. The chain's CDR3 is CASSVGVGETYEQYF. In DNA, the CDR3 is TGTGCCAGCAGCGTAGGAGTAGGGGAAACCTACGAGCAGTACTTC.

The chain uses TRBV11-3 and TRBJ2-1; TRBD2 matches 12 bases. The CDR3 runs to 15 residues. The germline V gene has CDR1 SGHNT and CDR2 YENEEA. The V gene end was trimmed by 2 bases and the J gene end by 8 bases; junction bases not matched to a gene: 4. As DNA, the CDR3 is TGTGCCAGCAGCTTACTAGCGGGGGGGCACTATGAGCAGTTCTTC. Residues: CASSLLAGGHYEQFF.